These 2 T cell receptor beta chains share one sample of origin, sequenced in a study of blood T cell repertoires in COVID-19. Produced via immunoSEQ multiplex PCR; TCRdb's table is partial and in-frame only. The data hold about 87,000 clones, with 60% to 80% observed a single time. The material sequenced was peripheral blood. The receptors originated from a woman between 50 and 59 years old with acute or convalescent COVID-19.

The rearrangement uses TRBV6-5 and TRBJ1-1; 7 bases line up with TRBD1. The CDR3 sequence is 13 residues long. In germline, CDR1 is MNHEY, CDR2 SVGAGI. J was trimmed by 9 bases and V by 6 bases; bases with no gene match: 10. The DNA of the CDR3 is TGTGCCAGCAGCGGAGGGGGCGAAGGCAAAGCTTTCTTT. It is translated as CASSGGGEGKAFF.

The chain's CDR3 is CASSQEPGTGGYNQPQHF. The CDR3 nucleotides read TGCGCCAGCAGCCAAGAGCCCGGTACAGGGGGCTACAATCAGCCCCAGCATTTT. V and J are TRBV4-1 and TRBJ1-5, with 9 bases matching TRBD1. V shed 0 bases and J 3 bases; nucleotides not matched to a gene: 9. In germline, CDR1 is MGHRA, CDR2 YSYEKL. The CDR3 has 18 residues.